Shown below are 3 T cell receptor beta chains from a single sample sequenced in a study of cytotoxic CD8 clonotypes in ibrutinib-treated CLL (dated by TCRdb to about 2021). Sample time point, as interpreted from the label and publication: 20 to 30 months on ibrutinib. Libraries were built with the immunoSEQ multiplex PCR assay. This immuneACCESS table, as held by TCRdb, lists in-frame sequences with V and J called but not all clones. Of the missing ones, under half trace to an unresolved V gene in checked studies; the others have no known cause. The sample table shows about 130,000 clones, and under 90% are seen once. The top ten hold about 3.5% of the sample. Sequenced material: PBMCs, taken after 24 months of ibrutinib treatment. These receptors were taken from a human donor with chronic lymphocytic leukemia.

This clone was found a few times. This chain connects TRBV5-5 to TRBJ2-7; TRBD2 matches 7 bases. CDR1 is SGHKS and CDR2 is YYEKEE in the germline V gene (reference sequence). V dropped 0 bases and J dropped 0; count of bases not matched to a gene: 3. The CDR3 is made up of 15 amino acids. The CDR3 loop is CASSLVASGSYEQYF. The DNA of the CDR3 is TGTGCCAGCAGCTTGGTGGCTAGCGGCTCCTACGAGCAGTACTTC.

V gene TRBV28 combines with J gene TRBJ2-7, with D perhaps matching TRBD2 (5 bases). The V gene lost 6 bases and the J gene lost 3 bases, with 18 bases spanning the gap. CDR1 is MDHEN and CDR2 is SYDVKM in the germline V gene. CDR3 size: 15 residues. The DNA for the CDR3 is TGTGCCAGCAGCCTGGGGTCGGGGTTTTACTACGAGCAGTACTTC. It specifies CASSLGSGFYYEQYF.

The chain has TRBV7-2 and TRBJ2-7; the D is unclear. CDR1 is SGHTA and CDR2 is FQGNSA in the germline V gene. V was cut by 0 bases and J by 3 bases, with 9 bases left in between. The length of the CDR3 is 14 residues. DNA of the CDR3: TGTGCCAGCAGCTTAGCACAAGGGATCTACGAGCAGTACTTC. Translation gives CASSLAQGIYEQYF. The complete variable domain, with remaining parts taken from reference TRBV7-2 and TRBJ2-7, reads GAGVSQSPSNKVTEKGKDVELRCDPISGHTALYWYRQSLGQGLEFLIYFQGNSAPDKSGLPSDRFSAERTGGSVSTLTIQRTQQEDSAVYLCASSLAQGIYEQYFGPGTRLTVT.